The T cell receptor beta chain under discussion was sequenced for a study of blood T cells in healthy people across ages. The overall study: For every two T cells, template switching captured about one barcoded beta molecule.

This clonotype was seen once. Donors each provided 8 to 10 milliliters of peripheral blood. Using a J-beta primer mix together with a sample-barcoded 5' primer, a second PCR was run for 7 to 11 cycles. A template-switch adaptor containing 12 random nucleotides labeled each cDNA molecule. One entry per CDR3 protein, called by TCRdb with MiXCR from the 5' RACE reads. The sample has about 800,000 distinct CDR3 sequences, nearly 60% seen once. The CDR3 extends over 14 amino acids. The germline gives CDR1 SGDLS, CDR2 YYNGEE. Between the trimmed V and J ends, which lost 4 bases and 3 bases, there was a span of 14 bases.

This sequence originates from a man aged 25-45 years in good health. The V gene is TRBV9, the J gene TRBJ2-7; D may match TRBD1 or TRBD2 (5 bases each). The specimen was blood. In DNA, the CDR3 is TGTGCCAGCAGCCCCTCGGGGCAGATCTACGAGCAGTACTTC. This codes for CASSPSGQIYEQYF.